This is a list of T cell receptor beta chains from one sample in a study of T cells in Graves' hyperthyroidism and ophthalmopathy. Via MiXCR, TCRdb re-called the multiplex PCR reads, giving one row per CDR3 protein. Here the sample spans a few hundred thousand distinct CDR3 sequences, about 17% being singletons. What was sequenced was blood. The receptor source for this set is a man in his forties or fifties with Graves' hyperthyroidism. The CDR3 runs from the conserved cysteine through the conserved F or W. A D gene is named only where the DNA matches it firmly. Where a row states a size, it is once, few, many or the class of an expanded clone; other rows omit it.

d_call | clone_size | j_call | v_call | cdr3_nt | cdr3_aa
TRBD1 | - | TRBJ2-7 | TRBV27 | TGTGCCAGCAGACGCTCGGGACAGGGCACCTACGAGCAGTACTTC | CASRRSGQGTYEQYF
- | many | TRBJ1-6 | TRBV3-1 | TGTGCCAGCAGCCAAGGGCACAGGGTTTCACCCCTCCACTTT | CASSQGHRVSPLHF
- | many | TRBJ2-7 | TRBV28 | TGTGCCAGCAGTACCTCGACCGACTACTACGAGCAGTACTTC | CASSTSTDYYEQYF
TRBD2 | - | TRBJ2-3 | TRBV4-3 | TGCGCCAGCAGCCACAGGACTAGCGGGGGCCAGAAGTATTTT | CASSHRTSGGQKYF
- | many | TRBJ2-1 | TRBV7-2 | TGTGCCAGCAGCTCGGACAGAATCAATGAGCAGTTCTTC | CASSSDRINEQFF
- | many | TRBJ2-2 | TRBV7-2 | TGTGCCAGCAGCTTACGGCTCCGGAACACCGGGGAGCTGTTTTTT | CASSLRLRNTGELFF
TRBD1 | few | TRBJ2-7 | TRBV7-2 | TGTGCCAGCAGTCCGCTTGGGGACAGGGGATCCTACGAGCAGCACTTC | CASSPLGDRGSYEQHF
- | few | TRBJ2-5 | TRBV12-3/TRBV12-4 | TGTGCCAGCAGCCTAGGACAGTCAGCCCAAGAGACCCAGTACTTC | CASSLGQSAQETQYF
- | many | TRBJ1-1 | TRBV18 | TGTGCCAGCTCACCGAACAGGGTTTCAGACACTGAAGCTTTCTTT | CASSPNRVSDTEAFF
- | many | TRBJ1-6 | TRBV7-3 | TGTGCCAGCAGCCCACGTGCTAATTCACCCCTCCACTTT | CASSPRANSPLHF
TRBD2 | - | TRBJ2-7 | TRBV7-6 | TGTGCCAGCAGTCGACTAGCGGGGGCGTACGACGGGCAGTACTTC | CASSRLAGAYDGQYF
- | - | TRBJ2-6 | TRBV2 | TGTGCCAGCAGCCCTAGGGCAGGCTCTGGGGCCAACGTCCTGACTTTC | CASSPRAGSGANVLTF
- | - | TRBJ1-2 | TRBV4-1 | TGCGCCAGCAGCCAAGGACAGTTAGGATATGGCTACACCTTC | CASSQGQLGYGYTF
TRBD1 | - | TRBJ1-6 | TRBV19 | TGTGCCAGTAGTAGGGACAGGGGGAATTCACCCCTCCACTTT | CASSRDRGNSPLHF
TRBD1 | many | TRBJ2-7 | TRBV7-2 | TGTGCCAGCAGCGTATTGGCGGTGACGGACAGGGTCTACGAGCAGTACTTC | CASSVLAVTDRVYEQYF
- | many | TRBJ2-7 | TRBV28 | TGTGCCAGCAGTCTTGCAACCTACGAGCAGTACTTC | CASSLATYEQYF
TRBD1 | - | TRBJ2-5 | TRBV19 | TGTGCCAGTAGTAATGAGGCCAGGGGGATCCAAGAGACCCAGTACTTC | CASSNEARGIQETQYF
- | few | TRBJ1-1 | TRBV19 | TGTGCCAGTAGTCACAGGAACACTGAAGCTTTCTTT | CASSHRNTEAFF
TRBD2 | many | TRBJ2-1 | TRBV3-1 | TGTGCCAGCAGCCAAACCGGACTAGCGGGGGGTAACAATGAGCAGTTCTTC | CASSQTGLAGGNNEQFF
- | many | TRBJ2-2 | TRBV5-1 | TGCGCCAGCAGCTTGGGACCGGGCAGGGGAAACACCGGGGAGCTGTTTTTT | CASSLGPGRGNTGELFF
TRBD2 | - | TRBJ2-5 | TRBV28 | TGTGCCAGCAGTTTCCAGGGCGGGGGAGGAGAGACCCAGTACTTC | CASSFQGGGGETQYF
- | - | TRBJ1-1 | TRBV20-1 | TGCAGTGCTGACCCGGGATCCATCAACTCGATCGCTTTCTTT | CSADPGSINSIAFF
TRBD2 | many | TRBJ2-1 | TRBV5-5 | TGTGCCAGCAGCGGCCGGGACTACAAAAGCTCCTACAATGAGCAGTTCTTC | CASSGRDYKSSYNEQFF
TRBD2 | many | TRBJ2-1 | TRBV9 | TGTGCCAGCAGCGTAGGGGATGGACTAGTCGTAGATGAGCAGTTCTTC | CASSVGDGLVVDEQFF
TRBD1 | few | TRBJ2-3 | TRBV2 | TGTGCCAGCAGCTCGGACAGGGGGGACATGGATACGCAGTATTTT | CASSSDRGDMDTQYF
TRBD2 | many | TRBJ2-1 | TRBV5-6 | TGTGCCAGCAGCCCAGTAGCGGGGACACACTACAATGAGCAGTTCTTC | CASSPVAGTHYNEQFF
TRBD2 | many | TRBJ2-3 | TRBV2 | TGTGCCAGCAGTCCTCTAGCGGGGGGGCAGGCGGATACGCAGTATTTT | CASSPLAGGQADTQYF
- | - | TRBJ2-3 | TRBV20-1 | TGCAGTGCCACCACAGACACAGATACGCAGTATTTT | CSATTDTDTQYF
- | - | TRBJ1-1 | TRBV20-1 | TGCAGTGCTAGAGTGGAAGTGAACACTGAAGCTTTCTTT | CSARVEVNTEAFF
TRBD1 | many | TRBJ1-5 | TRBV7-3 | TGTGCCAGCAGCGCGTCCGGGACAGAGCTTCCTAATCAGCCCCAGCATTTT | CASSASGTELPNQPQHF
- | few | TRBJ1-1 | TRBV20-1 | TGCAGTGCTCCCGGGGGGGAATCGAACACTGAAGCTTTCTTT | CSAPGGESNTEAFF